The 29 T cell receptor beta chains below come from one sample, sequenced in a study of blood T cell repertoires in COVID-19. Assay used: immunoSEQ multiplex PCR; TCRdb lists only in-frame clones, some missing. The sample shows about 200,000 clones, 70% to 90% of them seen only once. Specimen: peripheral blood. These TCRs come from a man at least 80 years old with acute or convalescent COVID-19.

V gene TRBV5-1 combines with J gene TRBJ2-1; 12 bases agree with TRBD1. CDR1 SGHRS and CDR2 YFSETQ come from the germline V gene. V trimming: 5 bases; J trimming: 7 bases; junction bases outside the gene matches: 7. The CDR3 is 15 residues long. The CDR3 DNA reads as TGCGCCAGCAGGGGGACAGGGGGCGCGGGTAATGAGCAGTTCTTC. This translates into CASRGTGGAGNEQFF.

V is TRBV10-3 and J is TRBJ1-1; D unclear. Germline values: CDR1 ENHRY, CDR2 SYGVKD. The length of the CDR3 is 13 residues. The ends were cut back, 6 bases at V and 1 base at J, with 9 bases in the middle. In DNA, the CDR3 is TGTGCCATCAGCCCCTCCCCGAACACTGAAGCTTTCTTT. Translated, it gives CAISPSPNTEAFF.

This chain joins TRBV3-1 (or the pseudogene TRBV3-2) and TRBJ2-1; TRBD1 aligns across 9 bases. V was pared by 6 bases and J by 9 bases, with 6 bases of the junction left unmatched. The CDR3 is 13 residues long. Germline values: CDR1 LGHDT, CDR2 YNNKEL (reference sequence). The CDR3 loop reads CASRQQGASEQFF. Here the CDR3 DNA reads TGTGCCAGCAGACAACAGGGGGCTAGTGAGCAGTTCTTC.

The chain combines TRBV7-6 with TRBJ1-1; TRBD1 aligns across 7 bases. The CDR3 runs 15 residues. CDR1 is SGHVS and CDR2 is FNYEAQ in the germline V gene. With V trimmed by 4 bases and J by 1 base, 6 bases remained unmatched. The CDR3 sequence is CASSSDRAGNTEAFF. The CDR3 DNA is TGTGCCAGCAGCTCCGACAGGGCGGGGAACACTGAAGCTTTCTTT.

The chain employs TRBV18 and TRBJ2-3; no clear D gene. Looked up from germline, CDR1 is KGHSH and CDR2 is LQKENI. V lost 4 bases and J 0 bases, leaving 5 bases between the germline ends. This CDR3 region has 13 residues. CDR3 loop: CASSLISTDTQYF. CDR3 in DNA: TGTGCCAGCTCACTTATTAGCACAGATACGCAGTATTTT.

The chain combines TRBV4-2 with TRBJ2-7; 9 bases align to TRBD2. The CDR3 is 16 amino acids. The trim removed 1 base at V and 4 bases at J, leaving 8 bases unmatched. CDR1 and CDR2 (germline): LGHNA, YNFKEQ. Here the CDR3 reads CASSQVTPGLAYEQYF. In DNA, the CDR3 is TGTGCCAGCAGCCAAGTTACGCCGGGACTAGCATACGAGCAGTACTTC.

The chain couples TRBV28 to TRBJ2-7, with TRBD1 matching 9 bases. Per germline, CDR1 MDHEN and CDR2 SYDVKM. V was clipped by 5 bases and J by 4 bases; unmatched bases: 6. CDR3 length: 14 amino acids. For the CDR3, the DNA is TGTGCCAGCAGTCCGACAGGGGGTGTTTACGAGCAGTACTTC. This translates into CASSPTGGVYEQYF.

The chain joins TRBV10-3 to TRBJ1-2; no clear D. CDR1 and CDR2 from the germline V gene are ENHRY and SYGVKD. Trimming took off 0 bases at V and 7 bases at J, with 6 bases between the two ends. The CDR3 is made up of 12 amino acids. The CDR3: CAISESYIGYTF. The DNA of the CDR3 is TGTGCCATCAGTGAGTCGTATATTGGCTACACCTTC.

J is TRBJ2-7 and V is TRBV6-2 or TRBV6-3; 8 positions match TRBD2. The J segment lost 0 bases and the V segment lost 6 bases, leaving 1 base of the junction unmatched. CDR1 and CDR2 from the germline V gene are MNHEY and SVGEGT. CDR3 length: 13 amino acids. CDR3 in amino acids: CASSSGGSYEQYV. The CDR3 DNA reads TGTGCCAGCAGCAGCGGGGGCTCCTACGAGCAGTACGTC.

V and J are TRBV24-1 and TRBJ2-1; 10 nucleotides agree with TRBD2. Germline assignment: CDR1 KGHDR and CDR2 SFDVKD. The V and J ends lost 5 bases and 9 bases, in that order; junction bases with no gene match: 12. This CDR3 contains 16 residues. The CDR3 nucleotides are TGTGCCACCAGTGGAGAGCTAGCGGGGGCTAGAGCTGAGCAGTTCTTC. Translating it yields CATSGELAGARAEQFF.

V gene TRBV9 combines with J gene TRBJ2-7, with 12 bases fitting TRBD1. The CDR3 runs 14 residues. After removal of 2 bases from V and 7 bases from J, the junction contained 4 bases not matched to a gene. Germline V gives CDR1 SGDLS, CDR2 YYNGEE. In DNA form, the CDR3 reads TGTGCCAGCAGCGTGGGACAGGGGGCGGGAGAGCAGTACTTC. Its translation is CASSVGQGAGEQYF.

The chain carries TRBV18 and TRBJ2-7, with 9 positions matching TRBD1. V gave up 6 bases and J gave up 5 bases; unmatched junction bases: 8. Germline lookup yields CDR1 KGHSH and CDR2 LQKENI. The CDR3 loop spans 14 amino acids. The CDR3 spells CASSQDRGRDEQYV. The CDR3 nucleotides read TGTGCCAGCTCCCAAGACAGGGGGAGAGACGAGCAGTACGTC.

The chain carries TRBV30 and TRBJ2-5; a possible D gene is TRBD1 (6 bases). The CDR3 has 13 amino acids. Germline lookup yields CDR1 GTSNPN and CDR2 SVGIG (reference sequence). Between the trimmed V and J ends, which lost 2 bases and 4 bases, there was a span of 11 bases. CDR3 in amino acids: CAWSFSRGETQYF. As DNA, the CDR3 is TGTGCCTGGAGTTTCAGCAGGGGAGAGACCCAGTACTTC.

V usage is TRBV7-8 and J usage is TRBJ2-1; 7 positions agree with TRBD2. Germline V CDR1 and CDR2: SGHVS, FQNEAQ. The V and J ends lost 1 base and 2 bases, in that order; junction bases with no gene match: 5. This CDR3 has 16 residues. The CDR3 nucleotides are TGTGCCAGCAGCTTAGGGCCGGGGGGTACCTACAATGAGCAGTTCTTC. Its protein is CASSLGPGGTYNEQFF.

The J gene is TRBJ2-1, the V gene TRBV7-3, with no clear D. Germline CDR1 is SGHTA and CDR2 is FQGTGA. There are 16 residues in the CDR3. Trimming took off 5 bases at V and 2 bases at J, with 16 bases between the two ends. The CDR3, as DNA: TGTGCCAGCAGCCCAGGTGGGTCCGCCGCCTACAATGAGCAGTTCTTC. Translation: CASSPGGSAAYNEQFF. Looking up the rest from reference TRBV7-3 and TRBJ2-1 gives the full variable domain: GAGVSQTPSNKVTEKGKYVELRCDPISGHTALYWYRQSLGQGPEFLIYFQGTGAADDSGLPNDRFFAVRPEGSVSTLKIQRTERGDSAVYLCASSPGGSAAYNEQFFGPGTRLTVL.

The chain links TRBV5-1 to TRBJ2-1; the D is unclear. Looked up from germline, CDR1 is SGHRS and CDR2 is YFSETQ. V shed 2 bases and J shed 10 bases, with 16 bases lying between them. This CDR3 has 14 residues. The CDR3 is CASSFSQSGSEQFF. CDR3 nucleotide sequence: TGCGCCAGCAGCTTCAGCCAGTCGGGTTCGGAGCAGTTCTTC.

The rearrangement uses TRBV6-2 or TRBV6-3 and TRBJ2-7; TRBD1 aligns across 7 bases. After removal of 0 bases from V and 3 bases from J, the junction contained 2 bases not matched to a gene. CDR3 length: 14 residues. Germline CDR1 MNHEY, CDR2 SVGEGT. The CDR3: CASSYSRGHYEQYV. For the CDR3, the DNA is TGTGCCAGCAGTTACTCAAGGGGGCACTACGAGCAGTACGTC.

This chain uses TRBV6-5 with TRBJ1-1; D call uncertain. Deletions cut 10 bases from V and 1 base from J, with 16 bases between. Germline V gives CDR1 MNHEY, CDR2 SVGAGI. The CDR3 loop spans 14 amino acids. CDR3 sequence reads: CATHGPGRNTEAFF. Here the CDR3 DNA reads TGTGCCACCCATGGGCCAGGCAGGAACACTGAAGCTTTCTTT.

This clone was counted a single time. The rearrangement links TRBV15 to TRBJ2-7, with D perhaps TRBD2 (5 bases). Germline lookup yields CDR1 LNHNV and CDR2 YYDKDF (reference sequence). The CDR3 contains 13 residues. The V end was cut by 1 base, the J end by 6 bases, with 10 bases between. The CDR3 reads CATSRGLASEQYV. CDR3 nucleotide sequence: TGTGCCACCAGCAGAGGTCTAGCCTCCGAGCAGTACGTC.

The chain joins TRBV30 to TRBJ2-4; 8 positions agree with TRBD1. There are 14 residues in the CDR3. V shed 0 bases, J shed 9 bases, and the junction held 7 bases outside the gene matches. Germline loops: CDR1 GTSNPN, CDR2 SVGIG (reference sequence). CDR3 coding DNA: TGTGCCTGGAGTGTCGCTGGACAGGGTTTCATTCAGTACTTC. As protein: CAWSVAGQGFIQYF. Combining the CDR3 with reference TRBV30 and TRBJ2-4 gives the whole variable domain SQTIHQWPATLVQPVGSPLSLECTVEGTSNPNLYWYRQAAGRGLQLLFYSVGIGQISSEVPQNLSASRPQDRQFILSSKKLLLSDSGFYLCAWSVAGQGFIQYFGAGTRLSVL.

The rearrangement joins TRBV30 to TRBJ2-5; D perhaps matches TRBD2 (5 bases). Germline CDR1 and CDR2: GTSNPN and SVGIG (reference sequence). The V end was cut by 2 bases, the J end by 7 bases, with 14 bases between. The CDR3 sequence is 13 residues long. The DNA for the CDR3 is TGTGCCTGGAGTCTGGCGGGTTCTGGGACCCAGTACTTC. This translates into CAWSLAGSGTQYF.

This clone has just one count. This chain joins TRBV25-1 and TRBJ2-1; 8 bases agree with TRBD2. The length of the CDR3 is 14 residues. Germline CDR1 is MGHDK and CDR2 is SYGVNS. The V and J ends lost 4 bases and 7 bases, in that order; junction bases with no gene match: 6. CDR3 DNA: TGTGCCAGCAGTGGTAGCGGGACTTGGAATGAGCAGTTCTTC. Its translation is CASSGSGTWNEQFF.

The chain combines TRBV3-1 (or the pseudogene TRBV3-2) with TRBJ2-1; TRBD2 might be the D (5 bases). CDR1 is LGHDT, CDR2 YNNKEL, per germline (reference sequence). This CDR3 is built from 15 residues. V was shortened by 0 bases and J by 0 bases, with 6 bases between the two germline ends. CDR3 in DNA: TGTGCCAGCAGCCAAGATACTAGCTCCTACAATGAGCAGTTCTTC. Amino acid sequence: CASSQDTSSYNEQFF.

This chain joins TRBV4-1 and TRBJ2-6; 7 positions agree with TRBD2. CDR3 size: 16 residues. The ends lost 0 bases at V and 3 bases at J; junction bases unmatched: 2. Germline assignment: CDR1 MGHRA and CDR2 YSYEKL. The CDR3 loop is CASSQEGGYGANVLTF. The CDR3 DNA reads as TGCGCCAGCAGCCAAGAGGGGGGGTATGGGGCCAACGTCCTGACTTTC.

This sequence joins TRBV5-1 and TRBJ2-5; tentatively, D is TRBD2 (5 bases). Germline loops: CDR1 SGHRS, CDR2 YFSETQ. This CDR3 is 15 amino acids long. Trimming removed 4 bases at V and 6 bases at J, with 19 bases between. CDR3 sequence (DNA): TGCGCCAGCAGCCCTACCCTTGGAGGAGAGCAGACCCAGTACTTC. This translates into CASSPTLGGEQTQYF.

This clone was seen just once. The chain couples TRBV5-5 to TRBJ2-1; TRBD2 aligns across 11 bases. Trimming cost V 4 bases and J 5 bases; bases outside gene matches: 5. Per germline, CDR1 SGHKS and CDR2 YYEKEE (reference sequence). This CDR3 has 15 amino acids. Written as DNA, the CDR3 is TGTGCCAGCAGCCTACTAGCGGGGGCTGACAATGAGCAGTTCTTC. This encodes CASSLLAGADNEQFF.

This sequence joins TRBV19 and TRBJ2-1; the match to TRBD2 covers 10 bases. The CDR3 length is 12 residues. V trimming: 5 bases; J trimming: 15 bases; junction bases outside the gene matches: 7. CDR1 is LNHDA, CDR2 SQIVND, per germline (reference sequence). CDR3 sequence (DNA): TGTGCCAGTAGTCCCCGACTAGCGGGTCTGTTCTTC. It codes for CASSPRLAGLFF.

V is TRBV9 and J is TRBJ2-5; 9 nucleotides match TRBD2. There are 15 residues in the CDR3. Germline CDR1 SGDLS, CDR2 YYNGEE. Unmatched junction bases numbered 3, after V lost 0 bases and J lost 3 bases. CDR3: CASSVAPSGKETQYF. The CDR3 DNA sequence: TGTGCCAGCAGCGTAGCCCCTAGCGGGAAAGAGACCCAGTACTTC.

J is TRBJ1-4 and V is TRBV30, with D perhaps matching TRBD1 (6 bases). Germline-derived CDR1 and CDR2 are GTSNPN and SVGIG (reference sequence). V lost 1 base to trimming and J lost 5 bases, with 14 bases between them. This CDR3 is built from 15 residues. In DNA, the CDR3 is TGTGCCTGGAGTGGACAGCCGGGGGGCAATGAAAAACTGTTTTTT. It translates to CAWSGQPGGNEKLFF.